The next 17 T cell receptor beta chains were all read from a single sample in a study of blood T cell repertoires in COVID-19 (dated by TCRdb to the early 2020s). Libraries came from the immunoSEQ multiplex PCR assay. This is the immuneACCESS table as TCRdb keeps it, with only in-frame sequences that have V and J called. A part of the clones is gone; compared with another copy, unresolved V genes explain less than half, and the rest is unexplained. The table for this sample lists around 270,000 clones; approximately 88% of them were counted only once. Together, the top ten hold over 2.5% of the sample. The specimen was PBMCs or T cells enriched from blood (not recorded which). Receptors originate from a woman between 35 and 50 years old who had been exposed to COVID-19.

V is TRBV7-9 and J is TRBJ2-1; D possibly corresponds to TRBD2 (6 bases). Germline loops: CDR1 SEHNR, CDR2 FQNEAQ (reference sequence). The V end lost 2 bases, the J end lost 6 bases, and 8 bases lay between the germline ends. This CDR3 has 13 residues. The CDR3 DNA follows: TGTGCCAGCAGCTTATGGAGGGTCAATGAGCAGTTCTTC. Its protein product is CASSLWRVNEQFF.

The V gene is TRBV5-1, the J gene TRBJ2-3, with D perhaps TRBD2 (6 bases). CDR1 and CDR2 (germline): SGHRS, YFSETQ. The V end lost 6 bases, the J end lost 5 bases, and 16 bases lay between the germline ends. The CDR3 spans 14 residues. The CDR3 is CASTLGTRGDTQYF. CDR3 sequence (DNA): TGCGCCAGCACTCTGGGGACGCGGGGAGATACGCAGTATTTT.

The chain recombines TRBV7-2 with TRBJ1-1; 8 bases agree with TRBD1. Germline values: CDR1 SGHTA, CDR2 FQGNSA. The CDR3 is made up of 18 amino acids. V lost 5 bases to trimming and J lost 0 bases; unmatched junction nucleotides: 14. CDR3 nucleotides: TGTGCCAGCAGCCCAAGGACAGGGCTCTATATCCTGAACACTGAAGCTTTCTTT. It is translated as CASSPRTGLYILNTEAFF.

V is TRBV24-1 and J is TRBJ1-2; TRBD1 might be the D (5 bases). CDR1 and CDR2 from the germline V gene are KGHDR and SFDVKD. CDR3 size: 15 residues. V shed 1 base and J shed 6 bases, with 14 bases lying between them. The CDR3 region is CATSDFGEGVDGYTF. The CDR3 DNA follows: TGTGCCACCAGTGATTTTGGGGAAGGGGTTGATGGCTACACCTTC.

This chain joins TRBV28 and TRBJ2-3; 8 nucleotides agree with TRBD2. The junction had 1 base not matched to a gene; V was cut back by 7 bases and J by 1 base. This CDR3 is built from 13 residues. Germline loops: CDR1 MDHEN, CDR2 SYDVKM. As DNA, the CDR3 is TGTGCCAGCAACGGGGGGGGCACAGATACGCAGTATTTT. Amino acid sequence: CASNGGGTDTQYF.

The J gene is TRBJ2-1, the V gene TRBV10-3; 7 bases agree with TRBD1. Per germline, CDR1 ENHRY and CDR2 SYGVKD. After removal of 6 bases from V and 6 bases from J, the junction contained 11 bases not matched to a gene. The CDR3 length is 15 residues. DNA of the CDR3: TGTGCCATCAGGATGACAGGGAGCGGCGGCAATGAGCAGTTCTTC. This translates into CAIRMTGSGGNEQFF.

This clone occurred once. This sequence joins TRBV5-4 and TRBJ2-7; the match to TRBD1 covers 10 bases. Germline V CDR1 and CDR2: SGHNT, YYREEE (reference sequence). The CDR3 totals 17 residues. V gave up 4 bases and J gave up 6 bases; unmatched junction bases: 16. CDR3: CASSGKGQGSIPGEQYV. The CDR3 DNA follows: TGTGCCAGCAGCGGGAAGGGACAGGGGAGCATTCCAGGCGAGCAGTACGTC.

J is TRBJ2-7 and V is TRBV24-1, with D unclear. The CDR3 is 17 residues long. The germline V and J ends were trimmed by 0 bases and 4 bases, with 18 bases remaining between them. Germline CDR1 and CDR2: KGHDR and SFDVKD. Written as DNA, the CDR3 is TGTGCCACCAGTGATTTGCCATTCCTTACGGTCCGATACGAGCAGTACGTC. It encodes CATSDLPFLTVRYEQYV.

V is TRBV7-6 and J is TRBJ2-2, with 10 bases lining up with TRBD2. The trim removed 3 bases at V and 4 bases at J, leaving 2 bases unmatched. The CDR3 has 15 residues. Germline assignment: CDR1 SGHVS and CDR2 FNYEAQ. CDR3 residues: CASSLGTSVTGELFF. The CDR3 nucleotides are TGTGCCAGCAGCTTGGGGACTAGCGTCACCGGGGAGCTGTTTTTT. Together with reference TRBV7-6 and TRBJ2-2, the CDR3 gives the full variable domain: GAGVSQSPRYKVTKRGQDVALRCDPISGHVSLYWYRQALGQGPEFLTYFNYEAQQDKSGLPNDRFSAERPEGSISTLTIQRTEQRDSAMYRCASSLGTSVTGELFFGEGSRLTVL.

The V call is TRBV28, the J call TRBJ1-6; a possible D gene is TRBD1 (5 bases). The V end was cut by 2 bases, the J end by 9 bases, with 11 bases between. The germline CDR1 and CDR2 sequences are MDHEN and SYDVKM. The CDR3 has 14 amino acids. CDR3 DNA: TGTGCCAGCAGTTTAGGCAGGGTCTCTTCACCCCTCCACTTT. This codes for CASSLGRVSSPLHF.

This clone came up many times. The CDR3 DNA reads as TGTGCCAGCAGCACCGGACAGTCACCGAGGGGCTACACCTTC. This codes for CASSTGQSPRGYTF. This chain uses TRBV11-3 with TRBJ1-2; weak D call: TRBD1 (6 bases). In germline, CDR1 is SGHNT, CDR2 YENEEA. The CDR3 extends over 14 amino acids. V lost 5 bases and J lost 8, with 18 bases in between.

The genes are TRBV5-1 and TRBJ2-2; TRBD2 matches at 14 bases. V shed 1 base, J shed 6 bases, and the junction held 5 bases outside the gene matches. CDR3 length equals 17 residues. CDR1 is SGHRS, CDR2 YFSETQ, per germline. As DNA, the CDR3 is TGCGCCAGCAGCTTGCTCGGGACTAGCGGGGGACCCGGGGAGCTGTTTTTT. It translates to CASSLLGTSGGPGELFF.

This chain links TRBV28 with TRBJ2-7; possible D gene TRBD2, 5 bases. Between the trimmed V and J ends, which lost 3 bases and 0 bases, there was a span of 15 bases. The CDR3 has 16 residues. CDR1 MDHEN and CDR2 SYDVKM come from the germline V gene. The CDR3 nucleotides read TGTGCCAGCAGTTTCCGAGGCCTAGCCGCCTCCTACGAGCAGTACTTC. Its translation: CASSFRGLAASYEQYF.

The CDR3 nucleotides read TGCGCCAGCAGACAGGGAGAGGGGTTCCCGGGGACTGAAGCTTTCTTT. Translation gives CASRQGEGFPGTEAFF. This chain connects TRBV5-1 to TRBJ1-1, with a possible D match to TRBD1 (6 bases). This CDR3 has 16 amino acids. Germline-derived CDR1 and CDR2 are SGHRS and YFSETQ. Trimming cost V 5 bases and J 5 bases, with 22 bases left between them.

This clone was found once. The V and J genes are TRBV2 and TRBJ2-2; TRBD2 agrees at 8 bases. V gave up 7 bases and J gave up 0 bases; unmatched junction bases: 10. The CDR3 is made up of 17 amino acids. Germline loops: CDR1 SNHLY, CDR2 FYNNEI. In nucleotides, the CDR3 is TGTGCCAGCACGGGGGGGCGGACCCTCACGAACACCGGGGAGCTGTTTTTT. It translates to CASTGGRTLTNTGELFF.

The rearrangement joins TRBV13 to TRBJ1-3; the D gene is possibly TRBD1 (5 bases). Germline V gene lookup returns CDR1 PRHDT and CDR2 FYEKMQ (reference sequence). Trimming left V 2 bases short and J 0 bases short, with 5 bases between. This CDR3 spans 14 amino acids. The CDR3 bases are TGTGCCAGCAGCTTAACAGGCTCTGGAAACACCATATATTTT. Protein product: CASSLTGSGNTIYF.

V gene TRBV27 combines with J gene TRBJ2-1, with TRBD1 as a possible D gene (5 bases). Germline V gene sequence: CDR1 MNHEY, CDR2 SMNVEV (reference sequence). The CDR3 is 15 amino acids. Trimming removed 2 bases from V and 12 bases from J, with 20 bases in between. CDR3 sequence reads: CASSLPPQVGRTQFF. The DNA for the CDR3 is TGTGCCAGCAGTTTACCCCCCCAGGTGGGGCGGACGCAGTTCTTC.